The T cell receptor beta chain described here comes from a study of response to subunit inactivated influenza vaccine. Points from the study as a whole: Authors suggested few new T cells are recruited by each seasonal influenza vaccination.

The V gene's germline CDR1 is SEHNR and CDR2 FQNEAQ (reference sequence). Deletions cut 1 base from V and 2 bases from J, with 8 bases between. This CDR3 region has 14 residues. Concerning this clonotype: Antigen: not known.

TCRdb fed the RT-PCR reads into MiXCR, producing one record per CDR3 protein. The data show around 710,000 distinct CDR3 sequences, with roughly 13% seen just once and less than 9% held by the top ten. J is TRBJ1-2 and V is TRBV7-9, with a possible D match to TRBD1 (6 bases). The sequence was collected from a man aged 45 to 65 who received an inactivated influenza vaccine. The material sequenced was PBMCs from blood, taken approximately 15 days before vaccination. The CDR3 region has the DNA TGTGCCAGCAGCTTAGGGACAGAGAACTATGGCTACACCTTC. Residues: CASSLGTENYGYTF.